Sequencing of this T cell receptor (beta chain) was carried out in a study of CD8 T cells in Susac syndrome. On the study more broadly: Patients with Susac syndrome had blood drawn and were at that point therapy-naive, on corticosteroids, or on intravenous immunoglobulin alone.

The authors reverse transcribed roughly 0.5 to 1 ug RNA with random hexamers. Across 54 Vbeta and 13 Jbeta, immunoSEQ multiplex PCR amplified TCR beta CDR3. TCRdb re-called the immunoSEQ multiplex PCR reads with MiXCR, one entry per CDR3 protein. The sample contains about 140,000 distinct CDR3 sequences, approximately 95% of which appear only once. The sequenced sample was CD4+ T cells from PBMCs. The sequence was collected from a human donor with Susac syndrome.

CDR3 protein: CASSPRSLNEKLFF. In DNA, the CDR3 is TGTGCCAGCAGTCCGAGGAGCCTAAATGAAAAACTGTTTTTT. The gene calls are TRBV28 and TRBJ1-4; D is unclear. This CDR3 has 14 amino acids. Trimming pared 5 bases from V and 5 bases from J, leaving 12 bases between. The germline V gene has CDR1 MDHEN and CDR2 SYDVKM.